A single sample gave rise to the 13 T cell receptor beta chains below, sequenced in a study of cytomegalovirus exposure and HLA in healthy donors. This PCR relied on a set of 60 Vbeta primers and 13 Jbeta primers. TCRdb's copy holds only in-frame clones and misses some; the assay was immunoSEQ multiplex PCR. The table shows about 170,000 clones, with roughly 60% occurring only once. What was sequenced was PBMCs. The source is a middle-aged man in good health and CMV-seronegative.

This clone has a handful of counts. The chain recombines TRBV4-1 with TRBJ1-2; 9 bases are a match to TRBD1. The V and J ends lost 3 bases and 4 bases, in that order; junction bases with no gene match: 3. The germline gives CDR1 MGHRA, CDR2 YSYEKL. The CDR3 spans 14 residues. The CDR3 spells CASSHVGQGYGYTF. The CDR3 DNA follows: TGCGCCAGCAGCCACGTGGGACAGGGCTATGGCTACACCTTC.

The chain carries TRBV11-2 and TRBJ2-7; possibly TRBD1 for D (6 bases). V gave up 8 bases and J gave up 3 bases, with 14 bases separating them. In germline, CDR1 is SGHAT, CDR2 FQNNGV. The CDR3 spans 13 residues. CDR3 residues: CASALDSIYEQYF. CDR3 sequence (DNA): TGTGCCAGCGCCTTGGACAGCATCTACGAGCAGTACTTC.

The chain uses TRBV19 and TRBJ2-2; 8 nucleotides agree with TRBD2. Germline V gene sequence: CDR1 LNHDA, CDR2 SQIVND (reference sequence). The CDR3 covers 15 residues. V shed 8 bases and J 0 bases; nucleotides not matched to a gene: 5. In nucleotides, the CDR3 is TGTGCCAGTTTATCGGGACTAGCGAACACCGGGGAGCTGTTTTTT. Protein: CASLSGLANTGELFF.

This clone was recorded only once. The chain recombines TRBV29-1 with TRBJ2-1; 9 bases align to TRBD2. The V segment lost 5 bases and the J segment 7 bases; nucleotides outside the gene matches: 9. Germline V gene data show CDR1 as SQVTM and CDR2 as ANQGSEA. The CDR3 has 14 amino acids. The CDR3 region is CSVLGAGGNNEQFF. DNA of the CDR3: TGCAGCGTTCTGGGAGCGGGGGGAAATAATGAGCAGTTCTTC.

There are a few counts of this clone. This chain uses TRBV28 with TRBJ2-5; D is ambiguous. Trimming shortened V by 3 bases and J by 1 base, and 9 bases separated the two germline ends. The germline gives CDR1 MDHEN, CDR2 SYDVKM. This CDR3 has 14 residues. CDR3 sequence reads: CASSFRRVQETQYF. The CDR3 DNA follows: TGTGCCAGCAGTTTTCGTCGAGTCCAAGAGACCCAGTACTTC.

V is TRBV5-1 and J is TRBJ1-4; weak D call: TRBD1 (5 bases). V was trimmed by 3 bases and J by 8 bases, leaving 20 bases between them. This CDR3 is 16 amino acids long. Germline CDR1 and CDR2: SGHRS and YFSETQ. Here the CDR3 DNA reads TGCGCCAGCAGCTCAACAGGCGCCGGGTTATTGGAAAAACTGTTTTTT. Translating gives CASSSTGAGLLEKLFF.

CDR3 nucleotides: TGTGCCAGCAGTTTAGCAGGGCCGAACACTGAAGCTTTCTTT. Translation: CASSLAGPNTEAFF. The V and J genes are TRBV28 and TRBJ1-1; a weak D match, TRBD1 (5 bases). CDR3 length: 14 residues. Germline V gene lookup returns CDR1 MDHEN and CDR2 SYDVKM. V was shortened by 2 bases and J by 1 base, with 8 bases between the two germline ends.

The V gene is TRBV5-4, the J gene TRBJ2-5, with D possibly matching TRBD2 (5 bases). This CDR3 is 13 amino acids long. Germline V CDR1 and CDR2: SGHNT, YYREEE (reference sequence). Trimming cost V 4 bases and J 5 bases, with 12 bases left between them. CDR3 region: CASSPSSRETQYF. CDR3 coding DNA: TGTGCCAGCAGCCCCTCTAGCAGGGAGACCCAGTACTTC.

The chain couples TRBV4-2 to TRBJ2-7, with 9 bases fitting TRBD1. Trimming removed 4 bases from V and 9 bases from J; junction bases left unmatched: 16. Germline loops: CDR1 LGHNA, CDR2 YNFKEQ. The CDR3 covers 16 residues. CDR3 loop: CASSLPDRGGSVVQYF. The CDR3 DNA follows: TGTGCCAGCAGCCTCCCGGACAGGGGTGGGTCTGTAGTGCAGTACTTC.

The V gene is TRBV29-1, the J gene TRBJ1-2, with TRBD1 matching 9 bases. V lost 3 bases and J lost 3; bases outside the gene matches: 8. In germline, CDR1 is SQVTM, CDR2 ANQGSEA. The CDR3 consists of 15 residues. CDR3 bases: TGCAGCGTTGATAGGACAGGGGAACGGGACTATGGCTACACCTTC. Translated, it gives CSVDRTGERDYGYTF.

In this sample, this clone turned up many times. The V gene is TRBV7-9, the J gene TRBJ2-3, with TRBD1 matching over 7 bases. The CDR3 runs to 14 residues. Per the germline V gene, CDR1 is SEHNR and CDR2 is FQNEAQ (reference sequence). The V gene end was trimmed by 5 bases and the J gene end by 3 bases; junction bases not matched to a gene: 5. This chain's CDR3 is CASSQTGTTDTQYF. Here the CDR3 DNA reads TGTGCCAGCAGCCAGACAGGGACGACAGATACGCAGTATTTT.

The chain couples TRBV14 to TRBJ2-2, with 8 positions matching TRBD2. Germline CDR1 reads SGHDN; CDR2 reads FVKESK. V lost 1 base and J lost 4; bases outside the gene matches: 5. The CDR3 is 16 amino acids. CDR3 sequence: CASSQVLAEITGELFF. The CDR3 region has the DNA TGTGCCAGCAGCCAAGTACTAGCGGAGATCACCGGGGAGCTGTTTTTT. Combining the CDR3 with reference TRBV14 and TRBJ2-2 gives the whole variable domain EAGVTQFPSHSVIEKGQTVTLRCDPISGHDNLYWYRRVMGKEIKFLLHFVKESKQDESGMPNNRFLAERTGGTYSTLKVQPAELEDSGVYFCASSQVLAEITGELFFGEGSRLTVL.

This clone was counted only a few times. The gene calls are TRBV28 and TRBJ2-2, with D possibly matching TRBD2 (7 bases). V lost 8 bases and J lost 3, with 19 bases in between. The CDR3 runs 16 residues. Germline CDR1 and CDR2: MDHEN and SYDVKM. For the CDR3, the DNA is TGTGCCAGCCTCCCTTGGGGGGGGGCCGACACCGGGGAGCTGTTTTTT. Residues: CASLPWGGADTGELFF.